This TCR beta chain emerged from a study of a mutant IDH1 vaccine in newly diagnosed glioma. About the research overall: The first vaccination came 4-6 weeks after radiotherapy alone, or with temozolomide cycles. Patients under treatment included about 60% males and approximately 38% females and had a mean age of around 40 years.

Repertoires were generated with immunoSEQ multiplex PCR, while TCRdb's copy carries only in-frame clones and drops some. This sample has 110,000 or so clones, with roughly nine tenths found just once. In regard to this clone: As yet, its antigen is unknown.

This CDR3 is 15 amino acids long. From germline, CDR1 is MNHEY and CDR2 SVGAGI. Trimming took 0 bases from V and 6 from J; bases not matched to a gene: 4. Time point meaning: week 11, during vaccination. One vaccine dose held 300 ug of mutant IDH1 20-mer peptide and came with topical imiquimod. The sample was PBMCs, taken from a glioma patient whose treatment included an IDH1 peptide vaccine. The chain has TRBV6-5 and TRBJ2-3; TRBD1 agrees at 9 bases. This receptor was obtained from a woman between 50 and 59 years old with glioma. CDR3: CASSYSGQGSDTQYF. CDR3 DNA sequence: TGTGCCAGCAGTTACTCGGGACAGGGATCGGATACGCAGTATTTT.